The clone carrying this T cell receptor beta chain was detected a few times. Its antigen is not known. Germline V lookup: CDR1 KGHSH, CDR2 LQKENI. The CDR3 consists of 17 residues. J gave up 2 bases and V 1 base, and 10 bases lay outside the gene matches. The PCR was carried out with 60 Vbeta primers and 13 Jbeta primers. Measured with immunoSEQ multiplex PCR; TCRdb has only the in-frame clones, and not every one. The sample shows fewer than 200,000 clones, about four fifths of them seen only once. This entry is derived from a study of cytomegalovirus exposure and HLA in healthy donors. Study background: Of the donors genotyped, several hundred in all, around 76% fell in the Caucasian-associated ancestry cluster.

Overall study findings and caveats: The later analysis indicated that the majority of CMV-associated TCR beta chains appeared HLA-restricted. The study recorded 160 or so TCR beta chains that were cytomegalovirus-associated. CMV serostatus was the only immune exposure information that was available.

Sequencing was performed on PBMCs. The sequence was obtained from a young man in good health and CMV-seronegative. This chain joins TRBV18 and TRBJ2-7, with 8 bases aligning to TRBD1. Here the CDR3 reads CASSPLIDRGKAYEQYF. The CDR3 DNA sequence: TGTGCCAGCTCACCACTAATCGACAGGGGAAAAGCCTACGAGCAGTACTTC.